Listed here are 24 T cell receptor beta chains from one sample, sequenced in a study of T cell responses to AZD1222 COVID-19 vaccine. The table came from immunoSEQ multiplex PCR; TCRdb's copy has only in-frame clones and leaves some out. Of just over 15,000 clones listed, 88% are singletons. The sample was peripheral blood, taken 28 days after the second AZD1222 dose. Receptors originate from an adult who received the AZD1222 COVID-19 vaccine.

V is TRBV28 and J is TRBJ1-5; D is undetermined. This CDR3 comprises 16 residues. Trimming pared 0 bases from V and 5 bases from J, leaving 14 bases between. The germline CDR1 and CDR2 sequences are MDHEN and SYDVKM. CDR3 nucleotide sequence: TGTGCCAGCAGTTTATGGGGCCCTGACCGCGATCAGCCCCAGCATTTT. It codes for CASSLWGPDRDQPQHF.

The chain joins TRBV5-1 to TRBJ2-1, with 11 bases identical to TRBD2. CDR3 size: 17 residues. Germline assignment: CDR1 SGHRS and CDR2 YFSETQ. V lost 5 bases, J lost 8 bases, and 15 bases stayed unmatched. CDR3 in DNA: TGCGCCAGCAGATATACTAGCGGGAGCCCTTCAGGGCATGAGCAGTTCTTC. This encodes CASRYTSGSPSGHEQFF.

The chain recombines TRBV24-1 with TRBJ2-1; 10 positions agree with TRBD2. Germline CDR1 and CDR2: KGHDR and SFDVKD. The CDR3 contains 14 residues. J lost 8 bases, V lost 10 bases, and 10 bases had no gene match. CDR3 nucleotides: TGTGCCACTTCAGGACTAGCGGCTAGGGATGAGCAGTTCTTC. It codes for CATSGLAARDEQFF.

The chain combines TRBV7-2 with TRBJ2-2; D call uncertain. Trimming left V 5 bases short and J 5 bases short, with 15 bases between. The V gene's germline CDR1 is SGHTA and CDR2 FQGNSA. This CDR3 has 15 residues. The chain's CDR3 is CASSRASQRTGELFF. In nucleotides, the CDR3 is TGTGCCAGCAGCCGGGCGAGTCAAAGAACCGGGGAGCTGTTTTTT.

The chain joins TRBV19 to TRBJ2-7, with D possibly being TRBD1 (6 bases). Trimming shortened V by 4 bases and J by 2 bases, and 15 bases separated the two germline ends. Germline V gene lookup returns CDR1 LNHDA and CDR2 SQIVND (reference sequence). The CDR3 contains 15 residues. The CDR3 DNA follows: TGTGCCAGTAGTACGACCCGGGACACCACCTACGAGCAGTACTTC. Amino acids: CASSTTRDTTYEQYF.

V is TRBV5-1 and J is TRBJ1-1; no reliable D call. This CDR3 is built from 12 residues. The germline V gene encodes CDR1 SGHRS and CDR2 YFSETQ. Trimming took 0 bases from V and 8 from J, leaving 8 bases between them. CDR3 amino acids: CASSLVGPEAFF. CDR3 DNA sequence: TGCGCCAGCAGCTTGGTAGGCCCCGAAGCTTTCTTT.

CDR3 DNA sequence: TGTGCCAGCAGTTTAATTGGGGGGCCCTCCTACGAGCAGTACTTC. Translation: CASSLIGGPSYEQYF. The genes are TRBV28 and TRBJ2-7; tentatively, D is TRBD1 or TRBD2 (6 bases each). Looked up from germline, CDR1 is MDHEN and CDR2 is SYDVKM. The CDR3 has 15 amino acids. V dropped 2 bases and J dropped 0 bases, with 11 bases sitting between them.

The DNA for the CDR3 is TGCGCCAGCAGTGAGGACAGAAACACTGAAGCTTTCTTT. Amino acids: CASSEDRNTEAFF. V gene TRBV10-1 combines with J gene TRBJ1-1, with D maybe TRBD1 (5 bases). The germline V gene has CDR1 WNHNN and CDR2 SYGVQD (reference sequence). This CDR3 region has 13 residues. V shed 2 bases and J shed 2 bases, with 6 bases lying between them.

This chain links TRBV14 with TRBJ2-7; D remains unclear. The V gene lost 1 base and the J gene lost 12 bases, with 16 bases spanning the gap. Germline-derived CDR1 and CDR2 are SGHDN and FVKESK. This CDR3 is 13 amino acids long. In DNA form, the CDR3 reads TGTGCCAGCAGCCAAGTATTGACCGCCCTGCGGTACTTC. This gives the protein CASSQVLTALRYF.

In its sample, this clone was seen once. The rearrangement uses TRBV19 and TRBJ2-7; the match to TRBD2 covers 11 bases. CDR1 is LNHDA, CDR2 SQIVND, per germline (reference sequence). V lost 5 bases to trimming and J lost 6 bases; unmatched junction nucleotides: 6. The CDR3 spans 14 residues. CDR3 protein: CASSLSGGVSEQYF. CDR3 in DNA: TGTGCCAGTAGTCTTAGCGGGGGGGTTTCCGAGCAGTACTTC.

The V call is TRBV2, the J call TRBJ2-1; 7 bases align to TRBD1. This CDR3 has 14 residues. Germline values: CDR1 SNHLY, CDR2 FYNNEI. V shed 7 bases, J shed 10 bases, and the junction held 13 bases outside the gene matches. CDR3 loop: CASTERQGLGEQFF. The CDR3 DNA sequence: TGTGCCAGCACGGAGAGACAGGGTCTGGGGGAGCAGTTCTTC.

The chain employs TRBV24-1 and TRBJ1-1; maybe TRBD1 (5 bases). Trimming took off 3 bases at V and 3 bases at J, with 10 bases between the two ends. The CDR3 has 14 residues. The germline V gene has CDR1 KGHDR and CDR2 SFDVKD. The CDR3 loop is CATSDRGSDTEAFF. CDR3 in DNA: TGTGCCACCAGTGATCGGGGGTCTGACACTGAAGCTTTCTTT.

The chain employs TRBV19 and TRBJ2-3; D remains unclear. Looked up from germline, CDR1 is LNHDA and CDR2 is SQIVND (reference sequence). The CDR3 is 15 amino acids. V lost 2 bases to trimming and J lost 6 bases, with 15 bases between them. CDR3 nucleotide sequence: TGTGCCAGTAGTATAAGTAGTGATCCAGGTGATACGCAGTATTTT. Its protein product is CASSISSDPGDTQYF.

This chain links TRBV9 with TRBJ2-3; 10 bases map to TRBD1. The germline gives CDR1 SGDLS, CDR2 YYNGEE. This CDR3 spans 16 amino acids. Unmatched junction bases numbered 6, after V lost 2 bases and J lost 3 bases. Here the CDR3 DNA reads TGTGCCAGCAGCGTCCGACAGGGGGCGTTAACAGATACGCAGTATTTT. This codes for CASSVRQGALTDTQYF.

This clone came up once. The V call is TRBV24-1, the J call TRBJ1-2, with D possibly TRBD1 on 5 matching bases. The CDR3 contains 12 residues. Germline V gene sequence: CDR1 KGHDR, CDR2 SFDVKD. The ends were cut back, 9 bases at V and 6 bases at J, with 13 bases in the middle. CDR3: CATRGGDDGYTF. CDR3 coding DNA: TGTGCCACCCGCGGAGGGGATGATGGCTACACCTTC.

In its sample, this clone was seen a few times. This chain uses TRBV12-3 or TRBV12-4 with TRBJ2-7; no firm D call. Trimming removed 1 base at V and 2 bases at J, with 6 bases between. This CDR3 region has 13 residues. This CDR3 is CASSLGQPYEQYF. The DNA for the CDR3 is TGTGCCAGCAGTTTAGGGCAGCCCTACGAGCAGTACTTC.

The chain employs TRBV18 and TRBJ2-2; TRBD2 matches 11 bases. CDR3 size: 15 residues. V lost 0 bases to trimming and J lost 8 bases; unmatched junction nucleotides: 2. Germline lookup yields CDR1 KGHSH and CDR2 LQKENI. The CDR3 coding sequence is TGTGCCAGCTCACCACCCACTAGCGGGAGAGGGGAGCTGTTTTTT. Amino acids: CASSPPTSGRGELFF.

This clone was detected only once. The CDR3 DNA reads as TGTGCCAGCAGCGAACTAGCGGGGGCCGGCAATGAGCAGTTCTTC. As protein: CASSELAGAGNEQFF. The rearrangement joins TRBV7-6 to TRBJ2-1, with TRBD2 identical over 11 bases. CDR1 is SGHVS, CDR2 FNYEAQ, per germline. V lost 5 bases, J lost 6 bases, and 6 bases stayed unmatched. The CDR3 is 15 amino acids.

The CDR3 DNA reads as TGTGCCAGCAGTGGGACTAGCGGGAGGGTGTTAGAAGATACGCAGTATTTT. It is translated as CASSGTSGRVLEDTQYF. The chain uses TRBV6-2 or TRBV6-3 and TRBJ2-3; 16 bases fit TRBD2. CDR1 and CDR2 (germline): MNHEY, SVGEGT. Trimming took 5 bases from V and 5 from J; bases not matched to a gene: 7. The CDR3 extends over 17 amino acids.

The V call is TRBV5-1, the J call TRBJ2-3; 12 nucleotides align to TRBD2. The V gene's germline CDR1 is SGHRS and CDR2 YFSETQ. The CDR3 is made up of 17 amino acids. V trimming: 6 bases; J trimming: 2 bases; junction bases outside the gene matches: 10. The CDR3 sequence: CASKRWTSGVNTDTQYF. DNA for the CDR3: TGCGCCAGCAAGAGGTGGACTAGCGGGGTTAACACAGATACGCAGTATTTT. Based on the CDR3 plus reference TRBV5-1 and TRBJ2-3, the full variable domain is KAGVTQTPRYLIKTRGQQVTLSCSPISGHRSVSWYQQTPGQGLQFLFEYFSETQRNKGNFPGRFSGRQFSNSRSEMNVSTLELGDSALYLCASKRWTSGVNTDTQYFGPGTRLTVL.

The V and J genes are TRBV6-5 and TRBJ2-1; 8 positions match TRBD2. Germline assignment: CDR1 MNHEY and CDR2 SVGAGI. The ends lost 6 bases at V and 7 bases at J; junction bases unmatched: 5. The CDR3 length is 13 residues. The CDR3: CASRGTRSNEQFF. The CDR3 DNA sequence: TGTGCCAGCAGAGGGACTAGGAGTAATGAGCAGTTCTTC.

This chain connects TRBV9 to TRBJ1-6; no firm D call. V lost 3 bases, J lost 9 bases, and 13 bases lay in between. Germline V gene lookup returns CDR1 SGDLS and CDR2 YYNGEE. This CDR3 has 14 amino acids. CDR3 nucleotides: TGTGCCAGCAGCGGGACCGCCTTAACTTCACCCCTCCACTTT. Protein: CASSGTALTSPLHF.

The chain combines TRBV28 with TRBJ1-4; 9 bases match TRBD1. The CDR3 covers 14 residues. The germline V gene has CDR1 MDHEN and CDR2 SYDVKM. The ends lost 7 bases at V and 7 bases at J; junction bases unmatched: 7. In DNA, the CDR3 is TGTGCCAGCACCTCGGACAGGGGCGGTGAAAAACTGTTTTTT. It encodes CASTSDRGGEKLFF.

The CDR3 here is CASSASTDYNSPLHF. The CDR3 DNA reads TGTGCCAGCAGTGCTTCGACAGACTATAATTCACCCCTCCACTTT. The chain is built from TRBV6-4 and TRBJ1-6, with D maybe TRBD1 (5 bases). This CDR3 has 15 amino acids. Between the trimmed V and J ends, which lost 4 bases and 3 bases, there was a span of 10 bases. Per the germline V gene, CDR1 is MRHNA and CDR2 is SNTAGT.